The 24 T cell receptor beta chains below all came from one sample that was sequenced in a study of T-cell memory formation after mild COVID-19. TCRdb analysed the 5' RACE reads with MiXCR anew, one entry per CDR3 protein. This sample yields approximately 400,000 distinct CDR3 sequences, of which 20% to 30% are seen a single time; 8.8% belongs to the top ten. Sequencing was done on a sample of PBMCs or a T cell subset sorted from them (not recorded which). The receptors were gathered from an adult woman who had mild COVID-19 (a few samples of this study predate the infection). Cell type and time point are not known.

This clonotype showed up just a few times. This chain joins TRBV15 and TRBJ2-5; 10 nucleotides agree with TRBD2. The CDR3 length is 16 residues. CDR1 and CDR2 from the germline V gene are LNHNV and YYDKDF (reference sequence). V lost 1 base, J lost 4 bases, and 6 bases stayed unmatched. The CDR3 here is CATSRAQAGGPETQYF. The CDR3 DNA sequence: TGTGCCACCAGCAGAGCGCAAGCGGGGGGGCCAGAGACCCAGTACTTC.

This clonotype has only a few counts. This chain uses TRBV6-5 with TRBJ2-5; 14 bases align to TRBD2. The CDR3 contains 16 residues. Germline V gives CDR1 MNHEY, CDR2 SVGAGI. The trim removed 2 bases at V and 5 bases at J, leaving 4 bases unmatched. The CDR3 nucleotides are TGTGCCAGCAGTTACGACGGGACTAGCGGGAGTGAGACCCAGTACTTC. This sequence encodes CASSYDGTSGSETQYF.

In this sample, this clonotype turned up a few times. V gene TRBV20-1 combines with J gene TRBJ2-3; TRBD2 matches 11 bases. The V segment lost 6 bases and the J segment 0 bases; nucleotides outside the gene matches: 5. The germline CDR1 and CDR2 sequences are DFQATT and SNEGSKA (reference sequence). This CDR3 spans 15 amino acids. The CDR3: CSAPRTSGSTDTQYF. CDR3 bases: TGCAGTGCACCTCGGACTAGCGGGAGCACAGATACGCAGTATTTT.

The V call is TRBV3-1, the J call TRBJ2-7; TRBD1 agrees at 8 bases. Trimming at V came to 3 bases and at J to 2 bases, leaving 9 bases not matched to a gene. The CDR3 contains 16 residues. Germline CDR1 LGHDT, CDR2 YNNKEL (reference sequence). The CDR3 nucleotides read TGTGCCAGCAGCCAGCCCCCGGGACAGGTTACCTACGAGCAGTACTTC. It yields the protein CASSQPPGQVTYEQYF.

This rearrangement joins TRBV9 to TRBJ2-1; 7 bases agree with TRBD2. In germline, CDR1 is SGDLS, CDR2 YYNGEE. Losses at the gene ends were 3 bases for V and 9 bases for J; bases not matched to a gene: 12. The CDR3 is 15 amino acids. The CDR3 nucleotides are TGTGCCAGCAGCGCCGAGCGGACTAGATCAGCTGAGCAGTTCTTC. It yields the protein CASSAERTRSAEQFF.

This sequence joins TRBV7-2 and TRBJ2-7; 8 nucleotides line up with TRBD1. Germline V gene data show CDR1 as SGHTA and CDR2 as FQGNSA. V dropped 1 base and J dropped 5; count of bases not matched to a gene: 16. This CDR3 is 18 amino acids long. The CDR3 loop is CASSLGAGGAGLVNEQYF. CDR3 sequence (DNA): TGTGCCAGCAGCTTAGGGGCAGGGGGCGCGGGGTTGGTGAACGAGCAGTACTTC.

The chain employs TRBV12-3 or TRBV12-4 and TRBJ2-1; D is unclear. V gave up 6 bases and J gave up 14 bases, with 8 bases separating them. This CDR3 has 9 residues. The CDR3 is CASSPPEFF. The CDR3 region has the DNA TGTGCCAGCAGCCCCCCGGAGTTCTTC.

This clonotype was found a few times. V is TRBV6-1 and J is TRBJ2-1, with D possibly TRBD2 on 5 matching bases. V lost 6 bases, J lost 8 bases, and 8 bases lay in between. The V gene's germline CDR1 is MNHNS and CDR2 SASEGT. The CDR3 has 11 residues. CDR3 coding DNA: TGTGCCAGCAGGACTATTGATGAGCAGTTCTTC. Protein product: CASRTIDEQFF.

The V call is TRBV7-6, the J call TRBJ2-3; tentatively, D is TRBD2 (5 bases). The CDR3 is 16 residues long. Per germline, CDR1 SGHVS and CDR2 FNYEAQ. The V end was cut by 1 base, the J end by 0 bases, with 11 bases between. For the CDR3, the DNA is TGTGCCAGCAGCTTAGATATGCGCGGGAGCACAGATACGCAGTATTTT. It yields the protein CASSLDMRGSTDTQYF.

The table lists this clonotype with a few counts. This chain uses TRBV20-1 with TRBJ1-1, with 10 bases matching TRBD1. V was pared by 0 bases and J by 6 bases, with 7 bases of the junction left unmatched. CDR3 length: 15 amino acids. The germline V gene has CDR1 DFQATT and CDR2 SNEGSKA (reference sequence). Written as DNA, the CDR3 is TGCAGTGCTAGAGATCCAGGGGGACAGGGGTCTGAAGCTTTCTTT. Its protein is CSARDPGGQGSEAFF.

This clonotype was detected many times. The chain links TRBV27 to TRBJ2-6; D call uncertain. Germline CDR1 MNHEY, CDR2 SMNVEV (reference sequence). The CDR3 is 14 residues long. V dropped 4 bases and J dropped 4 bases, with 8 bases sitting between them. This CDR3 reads CASSSSSGANVLTF. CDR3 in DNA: TGTGCCAGCAGTTCAAGCTCCGGGGCCAACGTCCTGACTTTC.

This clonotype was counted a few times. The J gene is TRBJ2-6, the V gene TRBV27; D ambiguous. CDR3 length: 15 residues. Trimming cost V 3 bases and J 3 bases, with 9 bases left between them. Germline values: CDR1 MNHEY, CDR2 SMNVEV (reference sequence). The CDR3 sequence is CASSFKAGGANVLTF. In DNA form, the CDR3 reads TGTGCCAGCAGTTTTAAAGCTGGTGGGGCCAACGTCCTGACTTTC.

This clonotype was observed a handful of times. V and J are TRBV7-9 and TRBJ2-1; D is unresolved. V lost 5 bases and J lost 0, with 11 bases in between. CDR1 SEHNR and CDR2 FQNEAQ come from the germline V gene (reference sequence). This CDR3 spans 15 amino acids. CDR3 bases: TGTGCCAGCAGCATTTTGCTGCGCTCCTACAATGAGCAGTTCTTC. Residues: CASSILLRSYNEQFF.

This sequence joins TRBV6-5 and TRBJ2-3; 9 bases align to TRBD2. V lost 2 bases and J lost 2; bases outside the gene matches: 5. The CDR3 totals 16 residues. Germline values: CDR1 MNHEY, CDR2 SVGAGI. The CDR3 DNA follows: TGTGCCAGCAGTTACACTAGCGGGTTAAACACAGATACGCAGTATTTT. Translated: CASSYTSGLNTDTQYF.

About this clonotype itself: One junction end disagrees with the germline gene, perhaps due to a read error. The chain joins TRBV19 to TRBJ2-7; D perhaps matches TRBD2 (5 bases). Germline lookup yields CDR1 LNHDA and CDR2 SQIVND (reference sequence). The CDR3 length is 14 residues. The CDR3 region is CASSIEGTNGKQYF. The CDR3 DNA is TGTGCCAGTAGCATAGAGGGCACCAACGGCAAGCAGTACTTC. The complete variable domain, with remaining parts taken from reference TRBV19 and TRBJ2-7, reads DGGITQSPKYLFRKEGQNVTLSCEQNLNHDAMYWYRQDPGQGLRLIYYSQIVNDFQKGDIAEGYSVSREKKESFPLTVTSAQKNPTAFYLCASSIEGTNGKQYFGPGTRLTVT.

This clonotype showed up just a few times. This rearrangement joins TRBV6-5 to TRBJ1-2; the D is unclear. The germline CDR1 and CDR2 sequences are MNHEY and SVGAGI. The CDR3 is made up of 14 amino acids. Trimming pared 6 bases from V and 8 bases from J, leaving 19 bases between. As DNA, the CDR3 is TGTGCCAGCAGCCCAACCTTCGACGGGCCCGGCTACACCTTC. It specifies CASSPTFDGPGYTF.

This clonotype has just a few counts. The CDR3: CATSDPRQGKNIQYF. For the CDR3, the DNA is TGTGCCACCAGTGACCCTCGACAGGGGAAAAACATTCAGTACTTC. The rearrangement uses TRBV24-1 and TRBJ2-4; TRBD1 matches at 8 bases. Losses at the gene ends were 4 bases for V and 4 bases for J; bases not matched to a gene: 5. This CDR3 has 15 residues. Germline CDR1 KGHDR, CDR2 SFDVKD.

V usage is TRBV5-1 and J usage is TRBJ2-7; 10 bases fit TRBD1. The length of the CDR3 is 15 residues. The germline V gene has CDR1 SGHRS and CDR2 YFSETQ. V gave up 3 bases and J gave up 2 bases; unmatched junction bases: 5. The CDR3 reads CASSSGGTGAYEQYF. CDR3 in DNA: TGCGCCAGCAGCTCCGGGGGGACAGGGGCCTACGAGCAGTACTTC.

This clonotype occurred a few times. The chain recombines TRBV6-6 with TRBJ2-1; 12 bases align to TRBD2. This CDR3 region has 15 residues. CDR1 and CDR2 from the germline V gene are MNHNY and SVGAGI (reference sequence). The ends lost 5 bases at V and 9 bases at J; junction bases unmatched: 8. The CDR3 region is CASSNLAGGPGEQFF. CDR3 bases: TGTGCCAGCAGTAACCTAGCGGGGGGGCCGGGTGAGCAGTTCTTC.

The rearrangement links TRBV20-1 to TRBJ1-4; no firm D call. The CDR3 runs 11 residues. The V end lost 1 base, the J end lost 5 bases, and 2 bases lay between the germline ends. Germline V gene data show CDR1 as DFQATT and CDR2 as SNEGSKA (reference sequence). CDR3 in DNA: TGCAGTGCTAGAGTCAATGAAAAACTGTTTTTT. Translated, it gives CSARVNEKLFF.

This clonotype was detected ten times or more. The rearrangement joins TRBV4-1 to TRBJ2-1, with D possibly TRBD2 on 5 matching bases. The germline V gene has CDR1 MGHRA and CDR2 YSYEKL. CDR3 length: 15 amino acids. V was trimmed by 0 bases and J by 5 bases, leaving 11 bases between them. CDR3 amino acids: CASSQDVRGNNEQFF. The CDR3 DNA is TGCGCCAGCAGCCAAGATGTAAGAGGGAACAATGAGCAGTTCTTC.

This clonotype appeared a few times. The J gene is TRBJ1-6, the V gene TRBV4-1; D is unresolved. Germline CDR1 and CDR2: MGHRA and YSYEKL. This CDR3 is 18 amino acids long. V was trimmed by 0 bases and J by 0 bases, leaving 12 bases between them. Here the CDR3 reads CASSQEGRRSSYNSPLHF. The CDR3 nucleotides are TGCGCCAGCAGCCAAGAAGGACGGCGGAGCTCCTATAATTCACCCCTCCACTTT.

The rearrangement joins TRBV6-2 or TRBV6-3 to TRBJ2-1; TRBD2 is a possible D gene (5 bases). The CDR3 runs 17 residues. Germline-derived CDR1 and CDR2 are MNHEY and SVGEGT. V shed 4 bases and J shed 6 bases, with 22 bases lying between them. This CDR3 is CASSLAGGGLIANEQFF. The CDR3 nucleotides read TGTGCCAGCAGTTTAGCCGGAGGAGGATTAATCGCCAATGAGCAGTTCTTC.

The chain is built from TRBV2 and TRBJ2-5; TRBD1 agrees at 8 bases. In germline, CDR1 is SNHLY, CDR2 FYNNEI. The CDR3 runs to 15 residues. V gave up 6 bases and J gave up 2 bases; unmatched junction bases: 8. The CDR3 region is CASRVTGARQETQYF. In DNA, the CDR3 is TGTGCCAGCAGAGTGACAGGGGCGAGGCAAGAGACCCAGTACTTC.